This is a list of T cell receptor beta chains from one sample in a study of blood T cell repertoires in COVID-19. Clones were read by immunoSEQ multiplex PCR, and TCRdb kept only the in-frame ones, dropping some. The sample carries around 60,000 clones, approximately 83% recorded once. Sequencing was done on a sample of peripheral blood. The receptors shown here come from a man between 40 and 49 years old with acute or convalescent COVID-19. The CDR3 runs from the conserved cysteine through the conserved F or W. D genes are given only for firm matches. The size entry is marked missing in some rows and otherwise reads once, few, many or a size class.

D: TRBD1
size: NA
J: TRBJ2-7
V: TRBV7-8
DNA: TGTGCCAGCAGCACTGGACAGGGGAGAAACTACGAGCAGTACTTC
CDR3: CASSTGQGRNYEQYF

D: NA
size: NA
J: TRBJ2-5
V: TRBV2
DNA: TGTGCCAGCAGGAAGAGCAAAGAGACCCAGTACTTC
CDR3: CASRKSKETQYF

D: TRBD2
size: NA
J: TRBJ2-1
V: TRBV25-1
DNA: TGTGCCAGCACTACTAGCGGGGGGTACAATGAGCAGTTCTTC
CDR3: CASTTSGGYNEQFF

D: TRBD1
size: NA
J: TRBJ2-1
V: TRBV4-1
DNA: TGCGCCAGCAGCCGCGTAACCGGGACAGGGAATAATGAGCAGTTCTTC
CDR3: CASSRVTGTGNNEQFF

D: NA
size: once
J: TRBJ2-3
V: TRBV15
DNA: TGTGCCACCAGCAGAGATCCCAGGCCTAGCACAGATACGCAGTATTTT
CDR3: CATSRDPRPSTDTQYF

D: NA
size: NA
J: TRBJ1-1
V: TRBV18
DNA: TGTGCCAGCTCACTACTAAACACTGAAGCTTTCTTT
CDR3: CASSLLNTEAFF

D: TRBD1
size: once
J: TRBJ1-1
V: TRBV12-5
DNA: TGTGCTAGTGGTTCCGGACGGGGGACAGGGGCCGGTGAAGCTTTCTTT
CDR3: CASGSGRGTGAGEAFF

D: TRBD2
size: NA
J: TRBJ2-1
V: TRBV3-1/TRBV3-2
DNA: TGTGCCAGCAGCCAACCCGGGACTAGAGGCTACAATGAGCAGTTCTTC
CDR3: CASSQPGTRGYNEQFF

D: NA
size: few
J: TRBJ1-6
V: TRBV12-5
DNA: TGTGCTAGTGGTTTGGCCCCCGGAGGACGGTATACTTCACCCCTCCACTTT
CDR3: CASGLAPGGRYTSPLHF

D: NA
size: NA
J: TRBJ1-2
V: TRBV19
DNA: TGTGCCAGTAGTCCTGGGCCTTTTGAGCAGGGCTACACCTTC
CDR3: CASSPGPFEQGYTF

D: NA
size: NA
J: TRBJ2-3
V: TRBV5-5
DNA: TGTGCCAGCAGCTTGTTTGGGTATACTAGCAGTAGCACAGATACGCAGTATTTT
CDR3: CASSLFGYTSSSTDTQYF

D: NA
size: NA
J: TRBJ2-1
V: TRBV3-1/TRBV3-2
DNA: TGTGCCAGCAGCCCCTCTAGGTCCTACAATGAGCAGTTCTTC
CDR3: CASSPSRSYNEQFF

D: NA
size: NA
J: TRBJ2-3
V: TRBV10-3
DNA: TGTGCCATTAGCCGGGACTTGGGCACAGATACGCAGTATTTT
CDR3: CAISRDLGTDTQYF

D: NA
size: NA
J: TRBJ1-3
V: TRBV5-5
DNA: TGTGCCAGCAGCTCACTCTACTCTGGAAACACCATATATTTT
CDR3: CASSSLYSGNTIYF

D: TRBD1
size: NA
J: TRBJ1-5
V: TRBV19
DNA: TGTGCCAGTCGGACAGGGGGAGGTGTTCGTCAGCCCCAGCATTTT
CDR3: CASRTGGGVRQPQHF

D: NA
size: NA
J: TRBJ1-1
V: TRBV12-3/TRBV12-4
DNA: TGTGCCAGCACAACTCAGGGTAGTACTGAAGCTTTCTTT
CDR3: CASTTQGSTEAFF

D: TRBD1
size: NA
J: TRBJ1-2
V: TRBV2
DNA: TGTGCCAGCAGTGAGTTCGACAGGGCATACTATGGCTACACCTTC
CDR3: CASSEFDRAYYGYTF

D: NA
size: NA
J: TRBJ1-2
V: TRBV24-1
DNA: TGTGCCACCAGTGAGTCACAGAACTATGGCTACACCTTC
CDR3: CATSESQNYGYTF

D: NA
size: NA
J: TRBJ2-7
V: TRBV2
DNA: TGTGCCAGCAGTGAGGGTCGGGGTAACTCCTACGAGCAGTACTTC
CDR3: CASSEGRGNSYEQYF

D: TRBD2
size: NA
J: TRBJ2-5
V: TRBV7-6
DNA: TGTGCCAGCAGCTCTCCGGGACTAGGGGGGGAGACCCAGTACTTC
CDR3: CASSSPGLGGETQYF

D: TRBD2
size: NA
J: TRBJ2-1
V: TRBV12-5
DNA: TGTGCTAGTGGTTCCATCCGGCGGGGGGCCTACAATGAGCAGTTCTTC
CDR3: CASGSIRRGAYNEQFF

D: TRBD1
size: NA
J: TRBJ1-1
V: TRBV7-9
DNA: TGTGCCAGCAGCATGATGGACAGGGGGCGATCTGAAGCTTTCTTT
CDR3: CASSMMDRGRSEAFF

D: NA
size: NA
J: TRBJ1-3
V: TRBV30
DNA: TGTGCCTGGAGACTGCCCTCTGGAAACACCATATATTTT
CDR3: CAWRLPSGNTIYF

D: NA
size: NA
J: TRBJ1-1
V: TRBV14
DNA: TGTGCCAGCAAAGAGCTTCTGAACACTGAAGCTTTCTTT
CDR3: CASKELLNTEAFF

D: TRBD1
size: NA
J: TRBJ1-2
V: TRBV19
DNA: TGTGCCACCTTGGACAGGTCCAACTATGGCTACACCTTC
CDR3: CATLDRSNYGYTF

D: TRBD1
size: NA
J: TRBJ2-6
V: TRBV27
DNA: TGTGCCAGCAGTCCTCGACAGGGTGCGCCCGGGGCCAACGTCCTGACTTTC
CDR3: CASSPRQGAPGANVLTF

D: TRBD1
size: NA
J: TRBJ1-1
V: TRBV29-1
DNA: TGCAGCGTCACCCAGGGGGCGAACACTGAAGCTTTCTTT
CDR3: CSVTQGANTEAFF

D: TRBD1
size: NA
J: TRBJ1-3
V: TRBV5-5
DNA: TGTGCCAGCAGCTCACAGGGGAACCCTGGAAACACCATATATTTT
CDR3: CASSSQGNPGNTIYF

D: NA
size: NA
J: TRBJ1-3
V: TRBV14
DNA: TGTGCCAGCAGCCGATCAAGCGGGGTCGTCACCATATATTTT
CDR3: CASSRSSGVVTIYF

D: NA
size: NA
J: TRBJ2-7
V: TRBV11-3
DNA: TGTGCCAGCAGTTACCCGGGTCTCAGAAACTACGAGCAGTACTTC
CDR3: CASSYPGLRNYEQYF

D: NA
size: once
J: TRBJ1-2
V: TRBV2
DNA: TGTGCCAGCAAACCCCAGCGGCTGGGTGTTGAAGGCTACACCTTC
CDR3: CASKPQRLGVEGYTF

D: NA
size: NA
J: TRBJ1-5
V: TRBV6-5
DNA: TGTGCCAGCATGGCGGCAGAAGTAGTTCAGCCCCAGCATTTT
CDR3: CASMAAEVVQPQHF

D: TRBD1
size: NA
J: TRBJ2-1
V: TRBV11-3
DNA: TGTGCCAGCAGCTTCCGGGACAGGGAATACAATGAGCAGTTCTTC
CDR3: CASSFRDREYNEQFF

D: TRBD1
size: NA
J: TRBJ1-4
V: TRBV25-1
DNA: TGTGCCAGGACAGGGGTTCATAGGGAAAAACTGTTTTTT
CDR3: CARTGVHREKLFF

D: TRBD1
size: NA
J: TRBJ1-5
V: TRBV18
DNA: TGTGCCAGCTCACCACCGGGGACAGCCGATCAGCCCCAGCATTTT
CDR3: CASSPPGTADQPQHF

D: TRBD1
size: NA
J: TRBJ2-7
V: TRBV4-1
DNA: TGCGCCAGCAGGGACACAGGGGCCTACGAGCAGTACTTC
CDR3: CASRDTGAYEQYF

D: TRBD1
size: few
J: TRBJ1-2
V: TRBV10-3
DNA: TGTGCCATACGGGACAGTTCTACCTATGGCTACACCTTC
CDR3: CAIRDSSTYGYTF

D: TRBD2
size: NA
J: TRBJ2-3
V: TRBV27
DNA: TGTGCCAGCAGTTTAGGGACTAGCGGGGCGCAGCGAGTAGATACGCAGTATTTT
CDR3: CASSLGTSGAQRVDTQYF

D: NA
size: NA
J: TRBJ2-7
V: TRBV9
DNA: TGTGCCAGCAGCCAAAGGGGCCTGCCCTCCTACGAGCAGTACTTC
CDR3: CASSQRGLPSYEQYF

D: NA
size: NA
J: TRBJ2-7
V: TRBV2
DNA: TGTGCCAGCTCAAGGGGGGGCTTCGGGGACGAGCAGTACTTC
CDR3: CASSRGGFGDEQYF

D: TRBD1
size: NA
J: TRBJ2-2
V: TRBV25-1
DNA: TGTGCCAGCAGTGACGTGAGGGACAGGGGCTTCACCGGGGAGCTGTTTTTT
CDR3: CASSDVRDRGFTGELFF

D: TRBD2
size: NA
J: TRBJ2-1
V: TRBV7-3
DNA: TGTGCCAGCAGCTCACCGGGGACTAGCGGTCTGAATGAGCAGTTCTTC
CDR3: CASSSPGTSGLNEQFF

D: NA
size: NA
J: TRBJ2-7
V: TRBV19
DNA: TGTGCCAGTAGTACTGGGACTGCCCCTGGCTACGAGCAGTACTTC
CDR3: CASSTGTAPGYEQYF

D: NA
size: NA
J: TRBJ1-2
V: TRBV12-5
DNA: TGTGCTAGTGCTGCCAACCCAGGGGCAAGTTATGGCTACACCTTC
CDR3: CASAANPGASYGYTF

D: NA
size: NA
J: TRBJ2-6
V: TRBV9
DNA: TGTGCCAGCAGCCCAGGGCCCTTTGGGGTCCTGACTTTC
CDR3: CASSPGPFGVLTF

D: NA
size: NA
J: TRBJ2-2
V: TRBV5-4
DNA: TGTGCCAGCAGCTTAACGGACACCGGGGAGCTGTTTTTT
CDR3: CASSLTDTGELFF

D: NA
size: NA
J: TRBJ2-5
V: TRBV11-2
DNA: TGTGCCAGCAGCTGGAGGGAAGAGACCCAGTACTTC
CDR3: CASSWREETQYF

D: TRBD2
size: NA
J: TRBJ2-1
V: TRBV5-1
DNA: TGCGCCAGCAGCTTCAGCGGGGGGGCCAATGAGCAGTTCTTC
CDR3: CASSFSGGANEQFF

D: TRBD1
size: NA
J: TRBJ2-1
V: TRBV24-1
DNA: TGTGCCACCAGTCCCCCGGGACAGGGGTACAATGAGCAGTTCTTC
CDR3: CATSPPGQGYNEQFF

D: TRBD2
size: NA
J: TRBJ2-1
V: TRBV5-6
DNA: TGTGCCAGCAGCTTGGAACTAGCGGGCGCAAATGAGCAGTTCTTC
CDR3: CASSLELAGANEQFF

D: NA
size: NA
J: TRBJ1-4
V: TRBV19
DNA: TGTGCCAGTAGTATACGGGGTGCTAATGAAAAACTGTTTTTT
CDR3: CASSIRGANEKLFF

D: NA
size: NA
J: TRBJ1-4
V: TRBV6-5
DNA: TGTGCCAGCAGATCCAGGAATCCAACTAATGAAAAACTGTTTTTT
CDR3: CASRSRNPTNEKLFF

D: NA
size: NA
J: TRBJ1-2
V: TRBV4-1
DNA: TGCGCCAGCAGCCAAGAACCGACGAGCGTCCCTTATGGCTACACCTTC
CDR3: CASSQEPTSVPYGYTF

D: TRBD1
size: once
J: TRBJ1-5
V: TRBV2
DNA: TGTGCCAGCAGTGAACCACAGGGGACAATTAACAATCAGCCCCAGCATTTT
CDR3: CASSEPQGTINNQPQHF

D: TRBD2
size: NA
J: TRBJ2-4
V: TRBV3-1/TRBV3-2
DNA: TGTGCCAGCAGTCCTGCGGGGGGTCAAAACATTCAGTACTTC
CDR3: CASSPAGGQNIQYF

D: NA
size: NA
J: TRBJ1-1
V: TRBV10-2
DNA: TGCGCCAGCAGTGAGACTCTGAACACTGAAGCTTTCTTT
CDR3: CASSETLNTEAFF

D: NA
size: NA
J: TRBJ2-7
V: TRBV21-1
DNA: TGTGCCAGCAGCAAAGATCTCGACCGACTTCCCTACGAGCAGTACTTC
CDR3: CASSKDLDRLPYEQYF

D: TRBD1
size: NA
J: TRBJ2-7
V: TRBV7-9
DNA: TGTGCCAGCAAATCTACAAGGGGGCCCTACGAGCAGTACTTC
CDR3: CASKSTRGPYEQYF

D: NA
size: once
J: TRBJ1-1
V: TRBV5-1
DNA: TGCGCCAGCAGCACAGGCTGGGGGCAGGTGAACACTGAAGCTTTCTTT
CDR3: CASSTGWGQVNTEAFF

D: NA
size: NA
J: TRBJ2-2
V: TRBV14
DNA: TGTGCCAGCAGCCAAGATCTTGGCGTTCCAGGTCGGGAGTCCACCGGGGAGCTGTTTTTT
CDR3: CASSQDLGVPGRESTGELFF